The 26 T cell receptor beta chains in this list originate from one sample, sequenced in a study of blood T cell repertoires in COVID-19 (TCRdb year 2020). Library method: the immunoSEQ multiplex PCR assay. TCRdb holds this immuneACCESS table with in-frame rearrangements only. Some clones are missing; in checked studies, unresolved V genes explain under half, and the rest has no known cause. This sample lists some 130,000 clones; approximately 78% were detected once. About 10% of the sample belongs to the ten largest clones. Sequencing was done on a sample of peripheral blood. These TCRs come from a man aged 60 to 69 who had recovered from COVID-19.

The rearrangement joins TRBV3-1 (or the pseudogene TRBV3-2) to TRBJ2-2; 9 bases are shared with TRBD1. CDR3 length equals 16 residues. Per the germline V gene, CDR1 is LGHDT and CDR2 is YNNKEL (reference sequence). The V and J ends lost 2 bases and 4 bases, in that order; junction bases with no gene match: 5. CDR3 protein: CASSQRDRASTGELFF. For the CDR3, the DNA is TGTGCCAGCAGCCAACGGGACAGGGCTAGCACCGGGGAGCTGTTTTTT.

This sequence joins TRBV20-1 and TRBJ1-6; D unclear. Germline V gene lookup returns CDR1 DFQATT and CDR2 SNEGSKA (reference sequence). CDR3 length equals 11 residues. V was cut by 3 bases and J by 15 bases, with 12 bases left in between. CDR3 nucleotides: TGCAGTGCTAGTGTTGGCCACCTCCTCCACTTT. Protein product: CSASVGHLLHF.

The rearrangement uses TRBV2 and TRBJ1-1; 7 bases line up with TRBD1. Looked up from germline, CDR1 is SNHLY and CDR2 is FYNNEI. The V gene end was trimmed by 1 base and the J gene end by 5 bases; junction bases not matched to a gene: 7. The CDR3 is 15 amino acids. The CDR3 spells CASSEDEGARTEAFF. The CDR3 DNA is TGTGCCAGCAGTGAAGATGAGGGGGCTCGGACTGAAGCTTTCTTT.

The rearrangement joins TRBV7-3 to TRBJ2-5; 9 positions agree with TRBD1. V lost 3 bases and J lost 5; bases outside the gene matches: 7. From germline, CDR1 is SGHTA and CDR2 FQGTGA. This CDR3 is built from 15 residues. The CDR3 DNA follows: TGTGCCAGCAGCTTGGACAGGGGCCGGGAGGAGACCCAGTACTTC. This gives the protein CASSLDRGREETQYF.

The rearrangement joins TRBV19 to TRBJ1-4; 8 bases are shared with TRBD1. CDR3 length equals 16 residues. Germline V gene data show CDR1 as LNHDA and CDR2 as SQIVND (reference sequence). With V trimmed by 8 bases and J by 4 bases, 12 bases remained unmatched. The DNA of the CDR3 is TGTGCCAGTGCCGGGACAGGCGGTTCTGGTAATGAAAAACTGTTTTTT. This translates into CASAGTGGSGNEKLFF.

The chain combines TRBV6-6 with TRBJ1-4, with 9 bases that match TRBD1. V gave up 11 bases and J gave up 6 bases; unmatched junction bases: 7. Germline V gene data show CDR1 as MNHNY and CDR2 as SVGAGI (reference sequence). The CDR3 covers 13 residues. CDR3: CASSGQGDEKLFF. The CDR3 nucleotides read TGTGCCTCCTCGGGACAGGGCGATGAAAAACTGTTTTTT.

The V gene is TRBV3-1 (or the pseudogene TRBV3-2), the J gene TRBJ2-1; D is perhaps TRBD1 (6 bases). Germline CDR1 reads LGHDT; CDR2 reads YNNKEL (reference sequence). CDR3 size: 15 residues. Trimming took 4 bases from V and 5 from J, leaving 15 bases between them. The CDR3, as DNA: TGTGCCAGCAGCCCCCCGGGACACCTACACAATGAGCAGTTCTTC. Translated: CASSPPGHLHNEQFF.

J is TRBJ2-7 and V is TRBV11-2; 8 bases line up with TRBD1. Trimming took 6 bases from V and 0 from J; bases not matched to a gene: 7. This CDR3 is 15 amino acids long. Germline values: CDR1 SGHAT, CDR2 FQNNGV. The CDR3 DNA sequence: TGTGCCAGCAGTCCGGACAGGGACCGCTCCTACGAGCAGTACTTC. This sequence encodes CASSPDRDRSYEQYF.

The chain links TRBV2 to TRBJ2-3, with a tentative D call TRBD2 (5 bases). Trimming pared 7 bases from V and 3 bases from J, leaving 17 bases between. The length of the CDR3 is 15 residues. CDR1 and CDR2 from the germline V gene are SNHLY and FYNNEI. This CDR3 reads CASKTGGGRTDTQYF. DNA of the CDR3: TGTGCCAGCAAGACGGGCGGAGGCAGGACAGATACGCAGTATTTT.

The chain is built from TRBV7-8 and TRBJ1-3; TRBD1 matches at 10 bases. The V gene end was trimmed by 3 bases and the J gene end by 3 bases; junction bases not matched to a gene: 2. Germline V lookup: CDR1 SGHVS, CDR2 FQNEAQ. This CDR3 comprises 15 residues. The CDR3 region is CASSLTGGFGNTIYF. In nucleotides, the CDR3 is TGTGCCAGCAGCTTGACAGGGGGCTTTGGAAACACCATATATTTT.

The V call is TRBV5-4, the J call TRBJ1-1; 7 bases align to TRBD1. Losses at the gene ends were 2 bases for V and 4 bases for J; bases not matched to a gene: 8. This CDR3 comprises 15 residues. CDR1 is SGHNT, CDR2 YYREEE, per germline (reference sequence). CDR3 DNA: TGTGCCAGCAGCTTCATGACAGGGAGAGTCACTGAAGCTTTCTTT. This codes for CASSFMTGRVTEAFF.

Only a few counts were recorded for this clone. This chain uses TRBV5-6 with TRBJ1-1; no firm D call. CDR1 SGHDT and CDR2 YYEEEE come from the germline V gene. Trimming stripped 4 bases from V and 5 bases from J, with 12 bases between. The CDR3 is 13 residues long. The DNA of the CDR3 is TGTGCCAGCAGCATCATCGCGGGGACTGAAGCTTTCTTT. Amino acid sequence: CASSIIAGTEAFF.

This rearrangement joins TRBV18 to TRBJ1-4; no definite D call. The CDR3 consists of 15 residues. In germline, CDR1 is KGHSH, CDR2 LQKENI. V lost 3 bases and J lost 15, with 23 bases in between. CDR3 sequence reads: CASSPRSDSRLLLFF. Here the CDR3 DNA reads TGTGCCAGCTCACCCCGCTCCGATAGCAGACTCCTCTTGTTTTTT.

This chain connects TRBV3-1 (or the pseudogene TRBV3-2) to TRBJ1-2, with D possibly matching TRBD1 (6 bases). The V end lost 4 bases, the J end lost 8 bases, and 11 bases lay between the germline ends. The length of the CDR3 is 12 residues. The germline gives CDR1 LGHDT, CDR2 YNNKEL (reference sequence). The DNA of the CDR3 is TGTGCCAGCAGCCCGGGGGGCGGCGGCTACACCTTC. This gives the protein CASSPGGGGYTF.

The chain uses TRBV7-2 and TRBJ2-3, with TRBD2 matching 7 bases. Germline V gene lookup returns CDR1 SGHTA and CDR2 FQGNSA. With 5 bases clipped from V and 1 base from J, the junction kept 12 bases outside the gene matches. This CDR3 has 17 amino acids. DNA of the CDR3: TGTGCCAGCAGCCAGACCCCCGGGGGGAGTGGCACAGATACGCAGTATTTT. Translated: CASSQTPGGSGTDTQYF.

V gene TRBV2 combines with J gene TRBJ2-1; D may be TRBD2 (6 bases). The germline V and J ends were trimmed by 5 bases and 6 bases, with 20 bases remaining between them. From germline, CDR1 is SNHLY and CDR2 FYNNEI. This CDR3 spans 16 amino acids. In DNA, the CDR3 is TGTGCCAGCAGTCCCCCCGGGACTCGGGATTCCAATGAGCAGTTCTTC. Translating gives CASSPPGTRDSNEQFF.

This clone was recorded a few times. The V and J genes are TRBV7-9 and TRBJ2-1; D ambiguous. V was trimmed by 3 bases and J by 9 bases, leaving 9 bases between them. Germline assignment: CDR1 SEHNR and CDR2 FQNEAQ (reference sequence). The length of the CDR3 is 12 residues. This CDR3 reads CASSLGPGEQFF. CDR3 bases: TGTGCCAGCAGCTTGGGCCCCGGTGAGCAGTTCTTC.

This clone has only one observation. V gene TRBV4-2 combines with J gene TRBJ1-4; TRBD1 agrees at 10 bases. CDR3 length equals 15 residues. The germline V gene encodes CDR1 LGHNA and CDR2 YNFKEQ. The J segment lost 7 bases and the V segment lost 3 bases, leaving 5 bases of the junction unmatched. The chain's CDR3 is CASSHPTGGGEKLFF. The CDR3 DNA reads as TGTGCCAGCAGCCACCCGACAGGGGGCGGTGAAAAACTGTTTTTT.

The CDR3: CASSPDIGYTF. CDR3 DNA: TGTGCCAGCAGTCCTGACATAGGCTACACCTTC. This chain connects TRBV6-6 to TRBJ1-2; no definite D call. The germline CDR1 and CDR2 sequences are MNHNY and SVGAGI (reference sequence). The V and J ends lost 5 bases and 8 bases respectively, with 9 bases between them. The CDR3 has 11 amino acids.

The V gene is TRBV18, the J gene TRBJ2-5; 11 bases line up with TRBD2. With V trimmed by 3 bases and J by 1 base, 4 bases remained unmatched. CDR1 and CDR2 from the germline V gene are KGHSH and LQKENI. This CDR3 has 16 amino acids. The CDR3 coding sequence is TGTGCCAGCTCACCCCTTCTAGCGGGGGGCCAAGAGACCCAGTACTTC. Its protein product is CASSPLLAGGQETQYF.

The chain combines TRBV19 with TRBJ2-3; possible D gene TRBD2, 6 bases. The CDR3 runs 12 residues. Trimming took off 5 bases at V and 9 bases at J, with 12 bases between the two ends. Germline CDR1 and CDR2: LNHDA and SQIVND (reference sequence). Here the CDR3 reads CASSLTGETQYF. CDR3 nucleotides: TGTGCCAGTAGTCTAACGGGGGAAACGCAGTATTTT.

This clone was recorded a few times. V usage is TRBV29-1 and J usage is TRBJ1-2; D may be TRBD1 (6 bases). CDR1 SQVTM and CDR2 ANQGSEA come from the germline V gene. Trimming removed 8 bases at V and 7 bases at J, with 14 bases between. The CDR3 loop spans 11 amino acids. The CDR3 bases are TGCAGCTCCGAGGGGGAATCTGGCTACACCTTC. As protein: CSSEGESGYTF.

This clone has only one observation. The chain couples TRBV3-1 (or the pseudogene TRBV3-2) to TRBJ2-7; 8 bases fit TRBD1. Germline CDR1 is LGHDT and CDR2 is YNNKEL (reference sequence). V shed 2 bases, J shed 2 bases, and the junction held 5 bases outside the gene matches. The CDR3 spans 15 residues. CDR3 loop: CASSQSGQGAYEQYF. CDR3 in DNA: TGTGCCAGCAGCCAATCTGGACAGGGTGCCTACGAGCAGTACTTC.

This clone was detected a few times. The chain has TRBV13 and TRBJ2-1, with 7 bases that match TRBD1. J lost 4 bases, V lost 6 bases, and 15 bases had no gene match. The germline CDR1 and CDR2 sequences are PRHDT and FYEKMQ (reference sequence). This CDR3 is 17 amino acids long. CDR3: CASSYEGAPTPYNEQFF. The CDR3 DNA sequence: TGTGCCAGCAGTTACGAGGGGGCCCCCACTCCTTACAATGAGCAGTTCTTC.

The V gene is TRBV4-3, the J gene TRBJ1-2, with TRBD1 matching over 7 bases. Trimming took 3 bases from V and 0 from J; bases not matched to a gene: 7. The CDR3 is made up of 16 amino acids. Germline loops: CDR1 LGHNA, CDR2 YSLEER. The DNA of the CDR3 is TGCGCCAGCAGCCACCTAGACAGGGTATCTAACTATGGCTACACCTTC. Protein sequence: CASSHLDRVSNYGYTF.

This clone showed up many times. V gene TRBV5-4 combines with J gene TRBJ2-2; D uncertain. The germline gives CDR1 SGHNT, CDR2 YYREEE (reference sequence). Trimming removed 4 bases from V and 4 bases from J, with 8 bases in between. CDR3 length: 13 residues. The CDR3 DNA reads TGTGCCAGCAGCCCCCTAGGCACCGGGGAGCTGTTTTTT. It codes for CASSPLGTGELFF. The full variable domain, rest sourced from reference TRBV5-4 and TRBJ2-2, is ETGVTQSPTHLIKTRGQQVTLRCSSQSGHNTVSWYQQALGQGPQFIFQYYREEENGRGNFPPRFSGLQFPNYSSELNVNALELDDSALYLCASSPLGTGELFFGEGSRLTVL.